A single sample is the source of the 21 T cell receptor beta chains below, sequenced in a study of blood T cell repertoires in COVID-19. Profiled with immunoSEQ multiplex PCR; TCRdb holds only in-frame clones, not every one. Among about 330,000 clones listed, 65% to 90% were seen once. The sequenced sample consisted of peripheral blood. The receptors were gathered from a human donor in a cohort sampled during active COVID-19.

The V call is TRBV24-1, the J call TRBJ2-2; TRBD2 aligns across 8 bases. This CDR3 comprises 17 residues. Germline CDR1 and CDR2: KGHDR and SFDVKD. Trimming at V came to 3 bases and at J to 2 bases, leaving 7 bases not matched to a gene. The CDR3 loop reads CATSDPQAGANTGELFF. The CDR3 bases are TGTGCCACCAGTGATCCCCAAGCGGGGGCTAACACCGGGGAGCTGTTTTTT.

This clone was recorded only once. The V and J genes are TRBV3-1 (or the pseudogene TRBV3-2) and TRBJ1-5; tentatively, D is TRBD1 (5 bases). The CDR3 runs to 16 residues. Germline V gene sequence: CDR1 LGHDT, CDR2 YNNKEL (reference sequence). Trimming cost V 3 bases and J 1 base, with 13 bases left between them. CDR3 sequence reads: CASSQYPGGSNQPQHF. In DNA, the CDR3 is TGTGCCAGCAGCCAGTATCCTGGGGGGAGCAATCAGCCCCAGCATTTT.

This chain links TRBV6-5 with TRBJ2-5; 10 bases line up with TRBD1. The length of the CDR3 is 15 residues. Looked up from germline, CDR1 is MNHEY and CDR2 is SVGAGI. The V and J ends lost 5 bases and 2 bases, in that order; junction bases with no gene match: 5. CDR3 bases: TGTGCCAGCAGTAGACAGGGGGCGCAGCAAGAGACCCAGTACTTC. Amino acids: CASSRQGAQQETQYF.

The chain is built from TRBV5-1 and TRBJ2-2, with D perhaps matching TRBD1 (5 bases). The CDR3 covers 14 residues. Germline lookup yields CDR1 SGHRS and CDR2 YFSETQ. Trimming removed 0 bases from V and 6 bases from J, with 9 bases in between. CDR3 loop: CASSLAQVSGELFF. DNA of the CDR3: TGCGCCAGCAGCTTGGCACAGGTATCCGGGGAGCTGTTTTTT.

The rearrangement links TRBV6-5 to TRBJ2-7; maybe TRBD2 (5 bases). There are 10 residues in the CDR3. Trimming left V 10 bases short and J 3 bases short, with 7 bases between. Germline lookup yields CDR1 MNHEY and CDR2 SVGAGI. CDR3 nucleotides: TGTGCCAACGGGGACTACGAGCAGTACTTC. Translation gives CANGDYEQYF.

This clone has more than one count but fewer than ten. The gene calls are TRBV9 and TRBJ1-1, with D possibly TRBD1 on 5 matching bases. Trimming took off 8 bases at V and 1 base at J, with 15 bases between the two ends. This CDR3 has 14 residues. Per the germline V gene, CDR1 is SGDLS and CDR2 is YYNGEE. CDR3 DNA: TGTGCCAGTGGAGGGGCAGGGAGGAACACTGAAGCTTTCTTT. It yields the protein CASGGAGRNTEAFF.

The chain joins TRBV10-2 to TRBJ1-4; 7 bases match TRBD1. CDR1 WSHSY and CDR2 SAAADI come from the germline V gene. The junction had 9 bases not matched to a gene; V was cut back by 3 bases and J by 2 bases. This CDR3 has 17 residues. CDR3 nucleotide sequence: TGCGCCAGCAGTGAAAGACAGGGTTCTTCTACTAATGAAAAACTGTTTTTT. Its translation is CASSERQGSSTNEKLFF.

The V gene is TRBV29-1, the J gene TRBJ2-7; no clear D gene. CDR1 SQVTM and CDR2 ANQGSEA come from the germline V gene. The CDR3 sequence is 13 residues long. Between the trimmed V and J ends, which lost 6 bases and 2 bases, there was a span of 14 bases. The CDR3 loop reads CSVSGQLTYEQYF. CDR3 in DNA: TGCAGCGTCAGTGGGCAGCTCACCTACGAGCAGTACTTC.

The chain joins TRBV5-1 to TRBJ1-1; possibly TRBD1 for D (5 bases). This CDR3 contains 14 residues. Between the trimmed V and J ends, which lost 4 bases and 2 bases, there was a span of 12 bases. Germline V lookup: CDR1 SGHRS, CDR2 YFSETQ. The CDR3 region is CASSVGHSNTEAFF. CDR3 coding DNA: TGCGCCAGCAGCGTTGGACACTCTAACACTGAAGCTTTCTTT.

The V call is TRBV30, the J call TRBJ1-6; possible D gene TRBD1, 6 bases. Between the trimmed V and J ends, which lost 4 bases and 7 bases, there was a span of 11 bases. Per germline, CDR1 GTSNPN and CDR2 SVGIG (reference sequence). CDR3 length: 13 residues. The CDR3 nucleotides are TGTGCCTGGAACAGGGCCCGAAATTCACCCCTCCACTTT. Its translation: CAWNRARNSPLHF.

The chain is built from TRBV7-6 and TRBJ2-1, with D possibly TRBD2 on 5 matching bases. Per germline, CDR1 SGHVS and CDR2 FNYEAQ. The CDR3 loop spans 15 amino acids. The V end was cut by 1 base, the J end by 4 bases, with 11 bases between. CDR3: CASSLELAGYNEQFF. CDR3 nucleotide sequence: TGTGCCAGCAGCTTAGAGCTAGCTGGGTACAATGAGCAGTTCTTC.

J is TRBJ1-1 and V is TRBV18, with 7 bases fitting TRBD1. Germline V CDR1 and CDR2: KGHSH, LQKENI. V gave up 3 bases and J gave up 7 bases; unmatched junction bases: 5. The CDR3 has 13 amino acids. The CDR3 here is CASSPAGGGEAFF. The CDR3, as DNA: TGTGCCAGCTCACCGGCAGGGGGAGGTGAAGCTTTCTTT.

This clone appeared a few times. Other DNA sequences of this sample code for an identical CDR3. This chain joins TRBV19 and TRBJ1-1; TRBD1 might be the D (5 bases). V was clipped by 2 bases and J by 0 bases, with 7 bases between them. Germline V gene data show CDR1 as LNHDA and CDR2 as SQIVND (reference sequence). The CDR3 contains 14 residues. This chain's CDR3 is CASSIKGLNTEAFF. The DNA of the CDR3 is TGTGCCAGTAGTATAAAGGGGCTGAACACTGAAGCTTTCTTT. Together with reference TRBV19 and TRBJ1-1, the CDR3 gives the full variable domain: DGGITQSPKYLFRKEGQNVTLSCEQNLNHDAMYWYRQDPGQGLRLIYYSQIVNDFQKGDIAEGYSVSREKKESFPLTVTSAQKNPTAFYLCASSIKGLNTEAFFGQGTRLTVV.

This sequence joins TRBV6-2 or TRBV6-3 and TRBJ1-1; 7 nucleotides agree with TRBD1. The CDR3 sequence is 15 residues long. J lost 7 bases, V lost 2 bases, and 10 bases had no gene match. Germline V gives CDR1 MNHEY, CDR2 SVGEGT. CDR3 DNA: TGTGCCAGCAGTTACCTAACCGGGACAGCAGGTGAAGCTTTCTTT. Amino acids: CASSYLTGTAGEAFF.

CDR3 region: CASSSPGTGQNEQYF. The CDR3 nucleotides read TGTGCCAGCAGCTCCCCCGGGACGGGACAAAACGAGCAGTACTTC. The chain links TRBV9 to TRBJ2-7, with D possibly being TRBD1 (6 bases). CDR1 is SGDLS and CDR2 is YYNGEE in the germline V gene. The CDR3 length is 15 residues. V lost 4 bases to trimming and J lost 5 bases, with 19 bases between them.

V gene TRBV5-1 combines with J gene TRBJ2-3; maybe TRBD2 (6 bases). This CDR3 has 15 amino acids. Trimming pared 4 bases from V and 0 bases from J, leaving 12 bases between. Looked up from germline, CDR1 is SGHRS and CDR2 is YFSETQ. The CDR3 reads CASSITGASTDTQYF. The CDR3 nucleotides read TGCGCCAGCAGCATAACGGGAGCTAGCACAGATACGCAGTATTTT.

A word on this clone: Other DNA sequences in the same sample also yield this CDR3. The rearrangement uses TRBV29-1 and TRBJ1-1; D is unclear. The CDR3 contains 14 residues. V shed 4 bases and J shed 0 bases, with 12 bases lying between them. CDR1 is SQVTM, CDR2 ANQGSEA, per germline. The CDR3 coding sequence is TGCAGCGTTGGGGCTGGAGGGATGAACACTGAAGCTTTCTTT. It specifies CSVGAGGMNTEAFF.

This clone was seen a few times. The rearrangement links TRBV6-1 to TRBJ2-7; D is perhaps TRBD2 (6 bases). Trimming stripped 3 bases from V and 4 bases from J, with 16 bases between. From germline, CDR1 is MNHNS and CDR2 SASEGT. This CDR3 spans 15 amino acids. CDR3: CASSDALAGRYEQYF. The CDR3 nucleotides are TGTGCCAGCAGTGATGCCCTGGCGGGGCGGTACGAGCAGTACTTC.

This sequence joins TRBV6-5 and TRBJ1-2; D call uncertain. Germline CDR1 MNHEY, CDR2 SVGAGI. The ends were cut back, 6 bases at V and 8 bases at J, with 19 bases in the middle. CDR3 length equals 14 residues. As DNA, the CDR3 is TGTGCCAGCAGGGAGCCCCTGGGTTTAAAGGGCTACACCTTC. Protein product: CASREPLGLKGYTF.

This clone was observed at least ten times. The V gene is TRBV5-6, the J gene TRBJ1-6; 7 bases are shared with TRBD1. V lost 2 bases and J lost 7; bases outside the gene matches: 3. Germline V gene data show CDR1 as SGHDT and CDR2 as YYEEEE. The length of the CDR3 is 14 residues. The CDR3 sequence is CASSFTGANSPLHF. The DNA for the CDR3 is TGTGCCAGCAGCTTTACAGGGGCAAATTCACCCCTCCACTTT.

The V call is TRBV7-9, the J call TRBJ1-4; D is ambiguous. Germline V gives CDR1 SEHNR, CDR2 FQNEAQ (reference sequence). V shed 7 bases and J shed 7 bases, with 16 bases lying between them. The CDR3 is 14 residues long. This chain's CDR3 is CASNLILLGEKLFF. Written as DNA, the CDR3 is TGTGCCAGCAACCTAATCTTGCTAGGTGAAAAACTGTTTTTT.